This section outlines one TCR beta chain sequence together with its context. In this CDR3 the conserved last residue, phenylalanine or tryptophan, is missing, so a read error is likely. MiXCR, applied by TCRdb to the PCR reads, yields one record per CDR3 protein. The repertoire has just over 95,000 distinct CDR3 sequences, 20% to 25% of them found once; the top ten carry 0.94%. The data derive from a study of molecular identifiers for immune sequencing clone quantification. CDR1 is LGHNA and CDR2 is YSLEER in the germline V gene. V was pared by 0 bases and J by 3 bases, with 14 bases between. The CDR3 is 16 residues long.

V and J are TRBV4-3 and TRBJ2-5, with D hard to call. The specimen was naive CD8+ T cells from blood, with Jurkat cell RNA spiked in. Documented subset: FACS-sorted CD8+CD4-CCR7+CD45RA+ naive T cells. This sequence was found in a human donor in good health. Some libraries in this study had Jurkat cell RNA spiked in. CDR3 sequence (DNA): TGCGCCAGCAGCCAAGATGGTGGTCGCGTAAAAGAGACCCAGTACCTC. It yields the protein CASSQDGGRVKETQYL.